The clone carrying this T cell receptor (beta chain) showed up many times. This record comes from a study of regulatory T cells in long-lasting Graves disease. The ends lost 5 bases at V and 4 bases at J; junction bases unmatched: 12. This CDR3 is 16 amino acids long. Time point reported: newly diagnosed GD, antithyroid drugs for less than 3 months. There was RNA extracted from PBMCs, and the TCR library was made from it. Construction of the TCR beta libraries employed iRepertoire HTBI primers in conjunction with Arm-PCR of CDR3 regions. One entry per CDR3 protein results from TCRdb running MiXCR on the multiplex PCR reads. This sample has 400,000 to 450,000 distinct CDR3 sequences, with under 15% found just once. The same data also went into a second study, on T cells in Graves' hyperthyroidism and ophthalmopathy.

This receptor was obtained from a woman aged 25 to 39 with Graves disease. The chain has TRBV12-3 or TRBV12-4 and TRBJ1-1; 8 bases fit TRBD1. The input for sequencing was peripheral blood mononuclear cells (PBMCs), taken at new diagnosis, from a patient treated with antithyroid drugs. In DNA, the CDR3 is TGTGCCAGCAGTCCCACGGACAGGGCCCTTGTCACTGAAGCTTTCTTT. The encoded protein is CASSPTDRALVTEAFF.